Presented here are 20 T cell receptor beta chains from one specimen sequenced in a study of cytomegalovirus exposure and HLA in healthy donors. A multiplex PCR was run with 60 Vbeta primers and 13 Jbeta primers. Sequencing was performed with immunoSEQ multiplex PCR; in TCRdb, only in-frame clones are kept and a portion is missing. In the table there are roughly 180,000 clones, 70% to 80% of which are singletons. Sequencing input: PBMCs. The receptor set was obtained from a girl aged 5 to 17 in good health and CMV-seropositive.

The V and J genes are TRBV27 and TRBJ1-5; D unresolved. Trimming left V 5 bases short and J 3 bases short, with 5 bases between. Looked up from germline, CDR1 is MNHEY and CDR2 is SMNVEV (reference sequence). The CDR3 sequence is 12 residues long. This chain's CDR3 is CASSPLNQPQHF. As DNA, the CDR3 is TGTGCCAGCAGTCCACTCAATCAGCCCCAGCATTTT.

The rearrangement uses TRBV29-1 and TRBJ1-2; 7 bases match TRBD1. V trimming: 4 bases; J trimming: 3 bases; junction bases outside the gene matches: 2. The germline CDR1 and CDR2 sequences are SQVTM and ANQGSEA. The CDR3 contains 12 residues. The CDR3 coding sequence is TGCAGCGTTGCCCAGGGGGACTATGGCTACACCTTC. Translation: CSVAQGDYGYTF. Complete variable domain (other parts from reference TRBV29-1 and TRBJ1-2): SAVISQKPSRDICQRGTSLTIQCQVDSQVTMMFWYRQQPGQSLTLIATANQGSEATYESGFVIDKFPISRPNLTFSTLTVSNMSPEDSSIYLCSVAQGDYGYTFGSGTRLTVV.

The chain recombines TRBV27 with TRBJ1-6; maybe TRBD1 (5 bases). Germline V gives CDR1 MNHEY, CDR2 SMNVEV (reference sequence). The CDR3 spans 14 residues. V was cut by 5 bases and J by 8 bases, with 13 bases left in between. Written as DNA, the CDR3 is TGTGCCAGCAGTAGGGTCAGGGCTGATTCACCCCTCCACTTT. Amino acids: CASSRVRADSPLHF.

The chain is built from TRBV18 and TRBJ1-1; D is undetermined. Germline V gene lookup returns CDR1 KGHSH and CDR2 LQKENI. The CDR3 length is 13 residues. V lost 3 bases to trimming and J lost 5 bases, with 10 bases between them. This CDR3 is CASSPEGSTEAFF. CDR3 in DNA: TGTGCCAGCTCACCTGAGGGTTCGACTGAAGCTTTCTTT.

This clone appeared once. The chain uses TRBV5-4 and TRBJ1-3, with D perhaps TRBD1 (6 bases). Trimming removed 0 bases from V and 3 bases from J, with 13 bases in between. The CDR3 totals 16 residues. From germline, CDR1 is SGHNT and CDR2 YYREEE (reference sequence). DNA for the CDR3: TGTGCCAGCAGCTTGGAACGGGGGGCGGGTGGAAACACCATATATTTT. Residues: CASSLERGAGGNTIYF.

The gene calls are TRBV19 and TRBJ1-5, with D tentatively TRBD1 (5 bases). V was cut by 6 bases and J by 0 bases, with 12 bases left in between. This CDR3 comprises 15 residues. Germline V gene lookup returns CDR1 LNHDA and CDR2 SQIVND (reference sequence). The CDR3 region is CASRRQLYSNQPQHF. The DNA of the CDR3 is TGTGCCAGTAGACGACAGCTTTATAGCAATCAGCCCCAGCATTTT.

The chain joins TRBV11-3 to TRBJ1-1; 9 nucleotides line up with TRBD1. CDR1 is SGHNT and CDR2 is YENEEA in the germline V gene. The CDR3 is 13 residues long. The V and J ends lost 5 bases and 5 bases, in that order; junction bases with no gene match: 3. The CDR3 nucleotides read TGTGCCAGCAGCAACAGGGGGCTTACTGAAGCTTTCTTT. Its protein product is CASSNRGLTEAFF.

The gene calls are TRBV5-1 and TRBJ1-2, with D hard to call. V lost 4 bases and J 5 bases, leaving 24 bases between the germline ends. From germline, CDR1 is SGHRS and CDR2 YFSETQ. The CDR3 spans 17 residues. The chain's CDR3 is CASSTTGSGEGIYGYTF. In DNA, the CDR3 is TGCGCCAGCAGCACCACCGGGTCCGGGGAAGGGATATATGGCTACACCTTC.

This chain links TRBV10-3 with TRBJ1-6, with D uncertain. Germline V lookup: CDR1 ENHRY, CDR2 SYGVKD. The ends were cut back, 3 bases at V and 10 bases at J, with 16 bases in the middle. The length of the CDR3 is 15 residues. The CDR3 region has the DNA TGTGCCATCAGTGAAGAATTACAGATCCGCTCACCCCTCCACTTT. Translation: CAISEELQIRSPLHF.

V is TRBV5-6 and J is TRBJ2-1; 10 bases align to TRBD2. Trimming removed 0 bases from V and 4 bases from J; junction bases left unmatched: 4. CDR1 and CDR2 from the germline V gene are SGHDT and YYEEEE. There are 16 residues in the CDR3. The CDR3 loop is CASSLVQRGGYNEQFF. The DNA for the CDR3 is TGTGCCAGCAGCTTGGTTCAGCGGGGGGGATACAATGAGCAGTTCTTC. The full variable domain, its missing parts supplied by reference TRBV5-6 and TRBJ2-1, is DAGVTQSPTHLIKTRGQQVTLRCSPKSGHDTVSWYQQALGQGPQFIFQYYEEEERQRGNFPDRFSGHQFPNYSSELNVNALLLGDSALYLCASSLVQRGGYNEQFFGPGTRLTVL.

The count of this clone is one. The rearrangement uses TRBV15 and TRBJ1-1; a weak D match, TRBD1 (6 bases). The CDR3 covers 14 residues. The germline V gene encodes CDR1 LNHNV and CDR2 YYDKDF (reference sequence). Trimming removed 5 bases from V and 0 bases from J, with 10 bases in between. The CDR3 DNA sequence: TGTGCCACCAGCCCCAGGGGCCTGAACACTGAAGCTTTCTTT. Protein: CATSPRGLNTEAFF.

The rearrangement joins TRBV4-3 to TRBJ1-3, with D maybe TRBD1 (6 bases). In germline, CDR1 is LGHNA, CDR2 YSLEER. CDR3 length equals 15 residues. V was cut by 0 bases and J by 4 bases, with 10 bases left in between. The CDR3 nucleotides are TGCGCCAGCAGCCAAGATGGGGGCGCCGGAAACACCATATATTTT. As protein: CASSQDGGAGNTIYF.

V gene TRBV6-5 combines with J gene TRBJ2-7, with TRBD2 as a possible D gene (6 bases). The germline CDR1 and CDR2 sequences are MNHEY and SVGAGI. This CDR3 region has 14 residues. V lost 0 bases and J 4 bases, leaving 10 bases between the germline ends. Written as DNA, the CDR3 is TGTGCCAGCAGTTACTCCGTGGGACTTTACGAGCAGTACTTC. Protein product: CASSYSVGLYEQYF.

The chain couples TRBV9 to TRBJ2-3, with 10 bases identical to TRBD2. The CDR3 consists of 18 residues. Germline trimming cut 3 bases from V and 3 bases from J; bases unmatched to any gene: 13. The germline V gene has CDR1 SGDLS and CDR2 YYNGEE. The chain's CDR3 is CASSDSKRGGFRTDTQYF. CDR3 nucleotides: TGTGCCAGCAGCGACTCGAAGCGGGGGGGCTTCCGTACAGATACGCAGTATTTT.

Concerning this clone: The sample carries other DNA sequences with the same CDR3. The J gene is TRBJ1-2, the V gene TRBV4-3, with D possibly being TRBD1 (5 bases). The germline V and J ends were trimmed by 0 bases and 4 bases, with 6 bases remaining between them. In germline, CDR1 is LGHNA, CDR2 YSLEER. This CDR3 is built from 13 residues. The CDR3 DNA sequence: TGCGCCAGCAGCCAAGATAGGGGCTATGGCTACACCTTC. This encodes CASSQDRGYGYTF.

The CDR3 DNA sequence: TGTGCCAGCAGGTCCGGGGACAGGGGCCCTCTCTATGGCTACACCTTC. Its protein is CASRSGDRGPLYGYTF. The chain uses TRBV5-4 and TRBJ1-2, with 10 bases aligning to TRBD1. CDR1 and CDR2 from the germline V gene are SGHNT and YYREEE (reference sequence). This CDR3 region has 16 residues. V trimming: 5 bases; J trimming: 4 bases; junction bases outside the gene matches: 11.

This clone is a singleton in its sample. J is TRBJ2-7 and V is TRBV13, with 7 bases matching TRBD2. The CDR3 sequence is 14 residues long. V trimming: 4 bases; J trimming: 2 bases; junction bases outside the gene matches: 5. Germline CDR1 PRHDT, CDR2 FYEKMQ (reference sequence). The CDR3 bases are TGTGCCAGCAGCTGGGCTAGCGGCACCTACGAGCAGTACTTC. Amino acid sequence: CASSWASGTYEQYF.

The chain has TRBV30 and TRBJ1-6; 10 bases fit TRBD1. From germline, CDR1 is GTSNPN and CDR2 SVGIG (reference sequence). Trimming cost V 1 base and J 0 bases; bases outside gene matches: 3. This CDR3 has 17 residues. The CDR3 DNA reads as TGTGCCTGGAGTGGGGACAGGGGAAGCTCCTATAATTCACCCCTCCACTTT. Its translation is CAWSGDRGSSYNSPLHF.

The gene calls are TRBV4-1 and TRBJ2-5; 8 positions agree with TRBD1. The J call is uncertain, as TRBJ2-7 better fits the DNA end. This CDR3 comprises 15 residues. CDR1 and CDR2 from the germline V gene are MGHRA and YSYEKL. For the CDR3, the DNA is TGCGCCAGCAGCCAAGGGGGACAGGTGGCCTACGAGCAGTACTTC. Translating it yields CASSQGGQVAYEQYF.

This clone has a handful of counts. The CDR3 bases are TGTGCCAGTAGTCCCTCTAGCGGGGGGGCGGGAGATACGCAGTATTTT. This translates into CASSPSSGGAGDTQYF. This chain links TRBV19 with TRBJ2-3; 12 bases line up with TRBD2. The ends lost 5 bases at V and 5 bases at J; junction bases unmatched: 8. CDR3 length: 16 residues. Germline V gene lookup returns CDR1 LNHDA and CDR2 SQIVND (reference sequence).